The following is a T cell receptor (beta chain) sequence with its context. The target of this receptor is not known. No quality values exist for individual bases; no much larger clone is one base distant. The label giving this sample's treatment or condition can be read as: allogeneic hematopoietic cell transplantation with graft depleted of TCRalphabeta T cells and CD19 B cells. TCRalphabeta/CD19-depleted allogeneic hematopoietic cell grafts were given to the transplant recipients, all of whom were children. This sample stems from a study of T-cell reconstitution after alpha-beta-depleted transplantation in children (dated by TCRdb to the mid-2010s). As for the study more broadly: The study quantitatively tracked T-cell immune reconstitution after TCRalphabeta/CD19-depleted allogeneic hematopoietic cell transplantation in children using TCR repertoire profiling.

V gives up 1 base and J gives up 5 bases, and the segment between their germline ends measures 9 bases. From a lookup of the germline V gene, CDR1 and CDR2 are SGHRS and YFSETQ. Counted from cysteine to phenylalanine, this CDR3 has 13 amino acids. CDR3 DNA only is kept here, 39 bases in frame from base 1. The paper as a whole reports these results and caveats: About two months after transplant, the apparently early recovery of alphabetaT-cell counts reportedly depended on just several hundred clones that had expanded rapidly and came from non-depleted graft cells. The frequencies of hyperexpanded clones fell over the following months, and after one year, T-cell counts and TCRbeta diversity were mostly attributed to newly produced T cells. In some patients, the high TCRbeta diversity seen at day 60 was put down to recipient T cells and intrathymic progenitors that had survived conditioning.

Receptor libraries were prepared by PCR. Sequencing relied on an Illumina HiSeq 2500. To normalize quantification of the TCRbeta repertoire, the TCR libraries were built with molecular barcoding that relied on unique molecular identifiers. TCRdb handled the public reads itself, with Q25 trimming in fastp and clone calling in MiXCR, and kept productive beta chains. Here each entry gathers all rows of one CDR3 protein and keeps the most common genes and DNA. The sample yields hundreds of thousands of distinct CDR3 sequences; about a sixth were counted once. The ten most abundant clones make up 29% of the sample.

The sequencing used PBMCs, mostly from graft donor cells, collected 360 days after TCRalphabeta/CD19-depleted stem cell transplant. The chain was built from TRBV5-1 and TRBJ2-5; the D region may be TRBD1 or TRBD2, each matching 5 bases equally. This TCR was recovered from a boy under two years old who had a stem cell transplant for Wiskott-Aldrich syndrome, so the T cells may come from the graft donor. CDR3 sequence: CASSLYGAETQYF. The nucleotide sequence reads TGCGCCAGCAGCTTGTACGGGGCCGAGACCCAGTACTTC. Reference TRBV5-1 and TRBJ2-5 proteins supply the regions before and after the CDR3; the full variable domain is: KAGVTQTPRYLIKTRGQQVTLSCSPISGHRSVSWYQQTPGQGLQFLFEYFSETQRNKGNFPGRFSGRQFSNSRSEMNVSTLELGDSALYLCASSLYGAETQYFGPGTRLLVL.